This TCR beta chain was captured in a study of cytomegalovirus exposure and HLA in healthy donors. Whole-study results and caveats: First-cohort TCR clusters tended to co-occur in the approximately 110 validation repertoires, a later analysis found.

Comment on this clone: No antigen is known for it.

V lost 5 bases, J lost 6 bases, and 14 bases lay in between. Germline assignment: CDR1 SGHTA and CDR2 FQGTGA. The CDR3 covers 13 residues. Only in-frame clones appear in the TCRdb table, and some are missing; sequencing was by immunoSEQ multiplex PCR. The data contain about 240,000 clones, approximately 83% of them seen just once; the ten biggest clones take up roughly 1.2%. The clonotype comes from a woman in her 30s in good health and CMV-seropositive. The material sequenced was PBMCs. The V call is TRBV7-3, the J call TRBJ2-7; D remains ambiguous. The CDR3 loop reads CASSPNAFGEQYF. The CDR3 DNA sequence: TGTGCCAGCAGCCCTAATGCCTTTGGCGAGCAGTACTTC.